The 7 T cell receptor beta chains below all came from one sample that was sequenced in a study of patients and donors after allogeneic stem cell transplantation. TCRdb analysed the RT-PCR reads with MiXCR anew, one entry per CDR3 protein. The sample holds fewer than 30,000 distinct CDR3 sequences; 7.5% to 9% are singletons and the top ten take 45% to 60%. Sequencing used blood, either unsorted or a sorted T cell fraction (not recorded which). Every receptor here comes from a human donor who was either an allogeneic HSCT recipient or a stem cell or donor lymphocyte infusion donor (not recorded which). It is not recorded whose cells these are; they may come from a transplant donor.

This clonotype showed up just a few times. The V call is TRBV7-3, the J call TRBJ2-1, with D uncertain. V lost 5 bases and J 0 bases, leaving 5 bases between the germline ends. Germline CDR1 is SGHTA and CDR2 is FQGTGA. CDR3 length: 13 amino acids. This chain's CDR3 is CASSGDSYNEQFF. The CDR3, as DNA: TGTGCCAGCAGCGGGGACTCCTACAATGAGCAGTTCTTC.

This clonotype was recorded a few times. V usage is TRBV28 and J usage is TRBJ1-1; 7 bases match TRBD1. With V trimmed by 5 bases and J by 4 bases, 10 bases remained unmatched. The CDR3 consists of 15 residues. CDR1 is MDHEN and CDR2 is SYDVKM in the germline V gene. CDR3 DNA sequence: TGTGCCAGCAGTACCCGACAGGGCGGAAGCACTGAAGCTTTCTTT. Translated, it gives CASSTRQGGSTEAFF.

The chain employs TRBV3-1 and TRBJ2-2; D call uncertain. Germline CDR1 LGHDT, CDR2 YNNKEL (reference sequence). The CDR3 extends over 14 amino acids. Trimming removed 1 base from V and 4 bases from J, with 7 bases in between. CDR3 amino acids: CASSQGQITGELFF. The CDR3 DNA reads as TGTGCCAGCAGCCAAGGGCAGATCACCGGGGAGCTGTTTTTT. Based on the CDR3 plus reference TRBV3-1 and TRBJ2-2, the full variable domain is DTAVSQTPKYLVTQMGNDKSIKCEQNLGHDTMYWYKQDSKKFLKIMFSYNNKELIINETVPNRFSPKSPDKAHLNLHINSLELGDSAVYFCASSQGQITGELFFGEGSRLTVL.

This clonotype was counted at least ten times. The chain uses TRBV6-2 or TRBV6-3 and TRBJ2-7; D gene unclear. Trimming took off 6 bases at V and 3 bases at J, with 15 bases between the two ends. This CDR3 comprises 14 residues. Germline values: CDR1 MNHEY, CDR2 SVGEGT. The CDR3, as DNA: TGTGCCAGCAGGGATGAGAGTCCCGTCTACGAGCAGTACTTC. It yields the protein CASRDESPVYEQYF.

The rearrangement joins TRBV6-5 to TRBJ1-6; 7 bases fit TRBD1. V was pared by 4 bases and J by 5 bases, with 5 bases of the junction left unmatched. Per germline, CDR1 MNHEY and CDR2 SVGAGI. CDR3 length: 15 amino acids. CDR3 sequence (DNA): TGTGCCAGCAGTTCTCAACAGGGGCATAATTCACCCCTCCACTTT. Translation gives CASSSQQGHNSPLHF.

This clonotype has ten or more counts. The chain uses TRBV5-1 and TRBJ1-2, with D maybe TRBD1 (5 bases). V lost 4 bases and J lost 4, with 17 bases in between. The CDR3 is 15 amino acids. Per germline, CDR1 SGHRS and CDR2 YFSETQ. CDR3 coding DNA: TGCGCCAGCAGCACGGGGGACGACAGTTTCTATGGCTACACCTTC. The encoded protein is CASSTGDDSFYGYTF.

This clonotype has at least ten counts. The gene calls are TRBV4-2 and TRBJ2-7, with TRBD1 matching over 8 bases. The CDR3 totals 14 residues. Germline V gives CDR1 LGHNA, CDR2 YNFKEQ. The J segment lost 1 base and the V segment lost 4 bases, leaving 3 bases of the junction unmatched. CDR3 coding DNA: TGTGCCAGCAGCCCGGACAGGGTTTCCTACGAGCAGTACTTC. It encodes CASSPDRVSYEQYF.